A selection of T cell receptor beta chains follows, all from one sample in a study of T cells after somatic rescue of genetic block. TCRdb's copy holds only in-frame clones and misses some; the assay was immunoSEQ multiplex PCR. This table holds 80,000 to 90,000 clones, just under 90% found once. Sequences were obtained from peripheral blood mononuclear cells (PBMCs). The source of these receptors is a woman aged 18-35 years. Each CDR3 is given with its conserved first and last residue. Fields, in order: J gene, V gene, D gene, clone size, CDR3 protein, CDR3 DNA. D genes are given only for firm matches. Size values are once, few and many counts, or a class for expanded clones, and some rows have none.

TRBJ1-2 | TRBV7-9 | - | once | CASSFLPGALTYGYTF | TGTGCCAGCAGCTTTCTCCCAGGGGCTCTCACCTATGGCTACACCTTC
TRBJ2-5 | TRBV19 | TRBD2 | - | CASSIGREGETQYF | TGTGCCAGTAGTATAGGTAGGGAGGGAGAGACCCAGTACTTC
TRBJ1-2 | TRBV20-1 | - | - | CSASASYGYTF | TGCAGTGCTAGCGCCAGCTATGGCTATACCTTC
TRBJ2-7 | TRBV9 | - | - | CASSASRLVSYEQYF | TGTGCCAGCAGCGCTTCCAGACTCGTGTCCTACGAGCAGTACTTC
TRBJ1-2 | TRBV28 | - | few | CASSLARVGYTF | TGTGCCAGCAGTTTAGCTAGGGTTGGCTACACCTTC
TRBJ2-1 | TRBV30 | - | - | CAWTRGGDKQFF | TGTGCCTGGACTCGGGGAGGGGACAAACAGTTCTTC
TRBJ2-3 | TRBV15 | TRBD1 | - | CATINDRGQGAQYF | TGTGCCACCATAAATGACAGGGGCCAGGGGGCGCAGTATTTT
TRBJ2-7 | TRBV28 | TRBD1 | - | CASSFLPRTGTYEQYF | TGTGCCAGCAGTTTTCTACCTCGGACAGGGACGTACGAGCAGTACTTC
TRBJ1-5 | TRBV5-4 | - | - | CASSLVEGGQPQHF | TGTGCCAGCAGCTTGGTGGAGGGGGGGCAGCCCCAGCATTTT
TRBJ1-2 | TRBV5-4 | TRBD1 | - | CASSSRPGGFDGYTF | TGTGCCAGCAGCTCGCGTCCAGGGGGCTTTGATGGCTACACCTTC
TRBJ2-5 | TRBV7-9 | TRBD2 | once | CASSPRGGGFSETQYF | TGTGCCAGCAGCCCGAGGGGCGGGGGGTTCTCGGAGACCCAGTACTTC
TRBJ1-4 | TRBV5-1 | TRBD1 | - | CASSFRQGGEKLFF | TGCGCCAGCAGCTTTCGACAGGGTGGAGAAAAACTGTTTTTT
TRBJ1-1 | TRBV28 | - | few | CASSLSRGGIAFF | TGTGCCAGCAGTTTAAGTAGGGGAGGAATAGCTTTCTTT
TRBJ1-4 | TRBV15 | - | once | CATSRGQQGGNEKLFF | TGTGCCACCAGCAGAGGCCAACAGGGAGGTAATGAAAAACTGTTTTTT
TRBJ2-1 | TRBV7-2 | - | - | CASSLGALSNEQFF | TGTGCCAGCAGCTTAGGGGCCCTAAGCAATGAGCAGTTCTTC
TRBJ1-2 | TRBV7-9 | TRBD1 | - | CASSLPTGQGNYGYTF | TGTGCCAGCAGCCTGCCGACAGGACAGGGTAACTATGGCTACACCTTC
TRBJ1-2 | TRBV6-5 | - | - | CASSYSRVGRGGYTF | TGTGCCAGCAGTTACTCCCGAGTAGGGAGGGGTGGCTACACCTTC
TRBJ2-2 | TRBV5-4 | TRBD2 | - | CASNRLAGAPGELFF | TGTGCCAGCAACCGACTAGCGGGAGCCCCCGGGGAGCTGTTTTTT
TRBJ2-5 | TRBV2 | - | - | CASSEFPADKTQYF | TGTGCCAGCAGTGAATTCCCGGCCGACAAGACCCAGTACTTC
TRBJ1-1 | TRBV10-1 | - | - | CASSGPDYSTEAFF | TGCGCCAGCAGCGGCCCCGATTACAGCACTGAAGCTTTCTTT
TRBJ1-1 | TRBV5-1 | - | few | CASSFLIQGNTEAFF | TGCGCCAGCAGCTTTTTGATCCAAGGAAACACTGAAGCTTTCTTT
TRBJ2-1 | TRBV15 | TRBD1 | - | CATSNRGTDNEQFF | TGTGCCACCAGCAACAGGGGGACGGACAATGAGCAGTTCTTC
TRBJ2-5 | TRBV5-1 | - | once | CASSLPEGETQYF | TGCGCCAGCAGCCTCCCGGAGGGGGAGACCCAGTACTTC
TRBJ1-2 | TRBV30 | TRBD1 | few | CAGESDRADYGYTF | TGTGCCGGCGAATCCGACAGGGCCGACTATGGCTACACCTTC
TRBJ1-1 | TRBV27 | TRBD1 | once | CASSLSRTGSEAFF | TGTGCCAGCAGTTTATCAAGGACAGGGTCTGAAGCTTTCTTT
TRBJ2-1 | TRBV28 | - | - | CASSLGGGRRILGSYNEQFF | TGTGCCAGCAGTTTAGGGGGGGGGCGACGGATTCTCGGGTCCTACAATGAGCAGTTCTTC
TRBJ1-4 | TRBV29-1 | - | - | CSVVGAGNEKLFF | TGCAGCGTTGTAGGGGCAGGGAATGAAAAACTGTTTTTT
TRBJ2-6 | TRBV15 | TRBD2 | - | CATSTGTTVFSGANVLTF | TGTGCCACCAGCACCGGGACTACCGTCTTCTCTGGGGCCAACGTCCTGACTTTC
TRBJ2-5 | TRBV9 | - | - | CASSQFGETQYF | TGTGCCAGCAGCCAATTTGGGGAGACCCAGTACTTC
TRBJ2-2 | TRBV12-5 | - | - | CASAQRGGELFF | TGTGCTAGTGCCCAACGAGGCGGGGAGCTGTTTTTT
TRBJ1-3 | TRBV5-1 | - | - | CASSLGQAFSGNTIYF | TGCGCCAGCAGCTTGGGACAGGCCTTCTCTGGAAACACCATATATTTT
TRBJ1-3 | TRBV5-5 | - | - | CASSLVRSGNTIYF | TGTGCCAGCAGCTTGGTCAGAAGTGGAAACACCATATATTTT
TRBJ2-1 | TRBV7-2 | TRBD2 | once | CASSYRLAGGPEQFF | TGTGCCAGCAGCTATAGACTAGCGGGAGGGCCAGAGCAGTTCTTC
TRBJ2-1 | TRBV19 | TRBD2 | - | CASTKGLAANEQFF | TGTGCCAGTACCAAGGGACTAGCGGCCAATGAGCAGTTCTTC
TRBJ1-5 | TRBV19 | - | - | CASSIGGVKPQHF | TGTGCCAGTAGTATAGGGGGGGTAAAGCCCCAGCATTTT
TRBJ2-7 | TRBV2 | TRBD2 | - | CASGGGRVAEQYF | TGTGCCAGCGGGGGCGGGAGGGTGGCCGAGCAGTACTTC
TRBJ2-1 | TRBV5-5 | - | - | CASSLESHYYNEQFF | TGTGCCAGCAGCCTAGAATCCCATTACTACAATGAGCAGTTCTTC
TRBJ2-5 | TRBV7-7 | TRBD1 | - | CASSPGTGRETQYF | TGTGCTAGCAGCCCAGGGACAGGGCGGGAGACCCAGTACTTC
TRBJ2-5 | TRBV4-3 | TRBD2 | - | CASSQDITSGREETQYF | TGCGCCAGCAGCCAAGATATTACTAGCGGGAGGGAAGAGACCCAGTACTTC
TRBJ2-1 | TRBV15 | TRBD2 | - | CATSSPLAAAENEQFF | TGTGCCACCAGCAGCCCGCTAGCGGCCGCCGAGAATGAGCAGTTCTTC
TRBJ2-7 | TRBV5-6 | TRBD2 | - | CASSSSGRAYEQYF | TGTGCCAGCAGCTCAAGCGGGAGGGCCTACGAGCAGTACTTC
TRBJ2-7 | TRBV27 | - | once | CASSFGYEQYF | TGTGCCAGCAGTTTTGGGTACGAGCAGTACTTC
TRBJ2-5 | TRBV2 | TRBD2 | - | CASLAGGQETQYF | TGTGCCAGCCTAGCGGGGGGGCAAGAGACCCAGTACTTC
TRBJ1-5 | TRBV5-4 | - | - | CASSLPGSNQPQHF | TGTGCCAGCAGCTTACCGGGTAGCAATCAGCCCCAGCATTTT
TRBJ2-7 | TRBV2 | - | - | CASSERGDEQYF | TGTGCCAGCAGTGAAAGGGGGGACGAGCAGTACTTC
TRBJ2-1 | TRBV2 | TRBD2 | - | CASPGRGLAGGPDEQFF | TGTGCCAGCCCCGGAAGGGGACTAGCGGGAGGGCCCGATGAGCAGTTCTTC